The rows below give T cell receptor beta chains drawn from one sample of a study of a mutant IDH1 vaccine in newly diagnosed glioma. Antigens of these TCRs are unknown. Repertoires were generated with immunoSEQ multiplex PCR, while TCRdb's copy carries only in-frame clones and drops some. The data show about 85,000 clones, roughly 86% seen once. Sequenced here: PBMCs, sampled from a glioma patient whose treatment included an IDH1 peptide vaccine. These TCRs come from a woman between 45 and 65 years old with glioma. Both conserved end residues are part of each CDR3. A D gene is named only where the DNA matches it firmly. Clone size is given for some rows only: seen once, a few or many times, or a class if the clone is expanded.

clone_size	v_call	j_call	d_call	cdr3_aa	cdr3_nt
few	TRBV4-1	TRBJ1-6	TRBD1	CASSPQGNTLHF	TGCGCCAGCAGCCCACAGGGGAACACCCTCCACTTT
NA	TRBV9	TRBJ1-4	NA	CASSVTGSRDEKLFF	TGTGCCAGCAGCGTAACAGGGAGTAGGGATGAAAAACTGTTTTTT
NA	TRBV28	TRBJ1-1	TRBD1	CASSLDREGTEAFF	TGTGCCAGCAGTTTGGACAGGGAGGGCACTGAAGCTTTCTTT
NA	TRBV4-2	TRBJ1-2	NA	CASSPDIQNYGYTF	TGTGCCAGCAGCCCGGACATACAAAACTATGGCTACACCTTC
NA	TRBV30	TRBJ2-7	TRBD1	CAWSASTGGQRYEQYF	TGTGCCTGGAGTGCGTCCACAGGGGGCCAAAGATACGAGCAGTACTTC
NA	TRBV28	TRBJ2-3	NA	CASRQGGDTQYF	TGTGCCAGCAGACAGGGAGGAGATACGCAGTATTTT
NA	TRBV19	TRBJ2-5	NA	CASSVQGLEETQYF	TGTGCCAGTAGTGTACAGGGTTTGGAGGAGACCCAGTACTTC
NA	TRBV27	TRBJ2-7	NA	CASSPGILSYEQYF	TGTGCCAGCAGTCCAGGGATTCTCTCCTACGAGCAGTACTTC
NA	TRBV28	TRBJ1-4	NA	CASSLAGTTNEKLFF	TGTGCCAGCAGTTTAGCAGGGACAACTAATGAAAAACTGTTTTTT
NA	TRBV28	TRBJ2-3	NA	CASSLGLDTQYF	TGTGCCAGCAGTCTCGGACTAGATACGCAGTATTTT